This T cell receptor (beta chain) is from a study of shared clonotypes between healthy human individuals. In replicate PCRs of sorted subsets, around 0.2 ug DNA, about 30,000 T cell genomes, was used. Assay: immunoSEQ multiplex PCR; the TCRdb copy retains only in-frame clones and omits some. The sample holds about 870,000 clones, over 90% seen once. This clone was counted a single time. Its antigen remains unidentified. Naive CD8 cells lacked CD45RO, underwent positive selection for CCR7 and left out terminally differentiated effector memory CD45RA+ cells. Study outcomes and limitations: Estimated clonotype richness was generally higher in naive than memory subsets.

J gave up 6 bases and V 10 bases, and 14 bases lay outside the gene matches. The CDR3 contains 15 residues. Germline lookup yields CDR1 MNHNS and CDR2 SASEGT. The sample consisted of naive CD8+ T cells sorted from blood. This TCR was sampled from a man under 40 in good health. V and J are TRBV6-1 and TRBJ2-7; TRBD2 matches at 11 bases. The CDR3 sequence: CATSITSGSMSEQYF. DNA of the CDR3: TGTGCCACCTCAATTACTAGCGGGAGTATGTCCGAGCAGTACTTC.